This TCR beta chain derives from a study of T cell repertoires in cytomegalovirus infection. J gave up 7 bases and V 6 bases, and 14 bases lay outside the gene matches. Looked up from germline, CDR1 is SEHNR and CDR2 is FQNEAQ (reference sequence). The CDR3 has 16 amino acids. Study results and limitations: The response measured ex vivo was dominated by TCR beta clonotypes (HLA-C-restricted and CMV-specific).

A note on this clonotype: Its antigen is currently unknown.

TCRdb called the reads again in MiXCR, with one record for every CDR3 protein. This sample has about 920,000 distinct CDR3 sequences; about a third occur once, and the top ten carry roughly 13%. The TCR sequence derives from a human donor in good health (CMV status not recorded). Some clones in this sample may be carry-over from other donors' samples. This sample comprised cultured CD8+ T cells from PBMCs, obtained from culture after CMV antigen stimulation. The chain recombines TRBV7-9 with TRBJ2-5, with 10 nucleotides matching TRBD2. The CDR3 sequence is CASSPGERLAGGTQYF. CDR3 coding DNA: TGTGCCAGCAGTCCCGGAGAGAGACTAGCGGGTGGGACCCAGTACTTC.